The 18 T cell receptor beta chains below were found in one sample sequenced in a study of OX40 agonist ivuxolimab in advanced cancers. This table comes from immunoSEQ multiplex PCR, and its TCRdb copy is limited to in-frame clones, with some not included. The sample has 45,000 to 65,000 clones, roughly four fifths seen once; the top ten hold over 0.6%. This material consisted of CD4+ or CD8+ T cells sorted from blood, taken in a trial of the OX40 agonist ivuxolimab. Receptor source: an adult with an advanced solid tumor such as melanoma, head and neck, liver or kidney cancer.

This clone came up a few times. V gene TRBV18 combines with J gene TRBJ2-3; 7 bases align to TRBD1. J gave up 1 base and V 3 bases, and 4 bases lay outside the gene matches. The CDR3 contains 15 residues. The germline gives CDR1 KGHSH, CDR2 LQKENI. The CDR3 is CASSPRDSGTDTQYF. The CDR3 nucleotides read TGTGCCAGCTCACCTCGGGACAGTGGCACAGATACGCAGTATTTT.

The V call is TRBV19, the J call TRBJ2-7, with 8 bases lining up with TRBD1. Germline CDR1 reads LNHDA; CDR2 reads SQIVND (reference sequence). The CDR3 is 13 amino acids. Unmatched junction bases numbered 5, after V lost 5 bases and J lost 5 bases. The CDR3 DNA reads as TGTGCCAGTAGTCCGGACAGGGTCAACGAGCAGTACTTC. Protein product: CASSPDRVNEQYF.

This sequence joins TRBV6-5 and TRBJ1-5; D ambiguous. This CDR3 contains 14 residues. V was pared by 5 bases and J by 0 bases, with 8 bases between. CDR1 is MNHEY, CDR2 SVGAGI, per germline. As DNA, the CDR3 is TGTGCCAGCAGTCGACATAATAGCAATCAGCCCCAGCATTTT. Encoded protein: CASSRHNSNQPQHF.

The chain recombines TRBV28 with TRBJ1-2, with no clear D. The CDR3 loop spans 14 amino acids. Per the germline V gene, CDR1 is MDHEN and CDR2 is SYDVKM. Trimming took 10 bases from V and 4 from J, leaving 19 bases between them. CDR3 in DNA: TGTGCCAACGCACCGGGCCAACCCCCCTATGGCTACACCTTC. Translating gives CANAPGQPPYGYTF.

Here the CDR3 reads CASSRSGGAAYEQYF. The CDR3 DNA sequence: TGTGCCAGCAGTCGTAGCGGGGGGGCCGCCTACGAGCAGTACTTC. The chain employs TRBV2 and TRBJ2-7, with TRBD2 matching 11 bases. The CDR3 totals 15 residues. Unmatched junction bases numbered 5, after V lost 5 bases and J lost 2 bases. CDR1 SNHLY and CDR2 FYNNEI come from the germline V gene.

The chain has TRBV7-3 and TRBJ2-2, with D perhaps being TRBD1 or TRBD2 (5 bases each). The CDR3 has 15 amino acids. With 2 bases removed from V and 1 base from J, the gap between germline ends came to 8 bases. Per germline, CDR1 SGHTA and CDR2 FQGTGA. Written as DNA, the CDR3 is TGTGCCAGCAGCTTAGGGACCGAGAACACCGGGGAGCTGTTTTTT. Residues: CASSLGTENTGELFF.

By frequency in the sample, this clone is medium-sized. The J gene is TRBJ1-5, the V gene TRBV7-8, with 7 bases identical to TRBD1. The CDR3 loop spans 17 amino acids. V shed 4 bases, J shed 0 bases, and the junction held 9 bases outside the gene matches. CDR1 and CDR2 (germline): SGHVS, FQNEAQ. The CDR3 spells CASSSIPKGASNQPQHF. The DNA of the CDR3 is TGTGCCAGCAGCTCAATTCCGAAGGGGGCTAGCAATCAGCCCCAGCATTTT.

V is TRBV9 and J is TRBJ2-7; 12 nucleotides line up with TRBD1. Per the germline V gene, CDR1 is SGDLS and CDR2 is YYNGEE. V lost 1 base to trimming and J lost 7 bases; unmatched junction nucleotides: 6. The CDR3 contains 15 residues. In nucleotides, the CDR3 is TGTGCCAGCAGCGTATCCGGGACAGGGGGCACGGAGCAGTACTTC. This translates into CASSVSGTGGTEQYF. Using reference TRBV9 and TRBJ2-7 for the parts outside the CDR3, the full variable domain is DSGVTQTPKHLITATGQRVTLRCSPRSGDLSVYWYQQSLDQGLQFLIQYYNGEERAKGNILERFSAQQFPDLHSELNLSSLELGDSALYFCASSVSGTGGTEQYFGPGTRLTVT.

The chain is built from TRBV19 and TRBJ1-1; D remains ambiguous. The V end lost 1 base, the J end lost 5 bases, and 8 bases lay between the germline ends. The germline CDR1 and CDR2 sequences are LNHDA and SQIVND (reference sequence). CDR3 size: 13 residues. The CDR3 is CASSIGLGTEAFF. In DNA, the CDR3 is TGTGCCAGTAGTATAGGGCTCGGTACTGAAGCTTTCTTT.

The chain combines TRBV7-8 with TRBJ2-5; perhaps TRBD2 as D (5 bases). V was shortened by 5 bases and J by 4 bases, with 14 bases between the two germline ends. The CDR3 covers 14 residues. Germline V CDR1 and CDR2: SGHVS, FQNEAQ. The CDR3 DNA is TGTGCCAGCAGCCCTGTGGGTGGAGGAGAGACCCAGTACTTC. Amino acid sequence: CASSPVGGGETQYF.

The V gene is TRBV5-4, the J gene TRBJ2-3; TRBD1 matches 8 bases. The CDR3 extends over 14 amino acids. Trimming removed 2 bases from V and 8 bases from J; junction bases left unmatched: 7. Germline-derived CDR1 and CDR2 are SGHNT and YYREEE (reference sequence). CDR3 sequence: CASSLQGGSVTQYF. CDR3 nucleotide sequence: TGTGCCAGCAGCTTACAGGGGGGAAGCGTTACGCAGTATTTT.

The chain recombines TRBV4-1 with TRBJ1-6; a weak D match, TRBD1 (6 bases). The germline gives CDR1 MGHRA, CDR2 YSYEKL. Trimming removed 6 bases from V and 8 bases from J, with 23 bases in between. This CDR3 contains 17 residues. The DNA for the CDR3 is TGCGCCAGCAGGCAACCGGGGGGGGCGAGGGTAGATTCACCCCTCCACTTT. Its translation: CASRQPGGARVDSPLHF.

As concerns this clone: The sample contains more than one DNA sequence encoding this CDR3. This chain uses TRBV6-1 with TRBJ1-2; D possibly corresponds to TRBD1 (5 bases). V dropped 4 bases and J dropped 3 bases, with 9 bases sitting between them. The CDR3 is 13 amino acids. Per germline, CDR1 MNHNS and CDR2 SASEGT. CDR3 loop: CASSGGGDYGYTF. The DNA for the CDR3 is TGTGCCAGCAGTGGGGGGGGAGACTATGGCTACACCTTC.

This rearrangement joins TRBV19 to TRBJ1-6; maybe TRBD1 (6 bases). In germline, CDR1 is LNHDA, CDR2 SQIVND (reference sequence). Trimming pared 6 bases from V and 15 bases from J, leaving 12 bases between. The CDR3 is made up of 11 amino acids. The DNA of the CDR3 is TGTGCCAGTAGCCTAGACAGGATCCTCCACTTT. It translates to CASSLDRILHF.

The chain has TRBV5-1 and TRBJ2-3; D not resolved. The germline V and J ends were trimmed by 4 bases and 0 bases, with 9 bases remaining between them. CDR3 size: 14 residues. The V gene's germline CDR1 is SGHRS and CDR2 YFSETQ. The CDR3 DNA is TGCGCCAGCAGCCCTTGGGTTAGCACAGATACGCAGTATTTT. It is translated as CASSPWVSTDTQYF.

The rearrangement joins TRBV6-1 to TRBJ2-5; a possible D gene is TRBD1 (6 bases). The CDR3 runs to 15 residues. V dropped 7 bases and J dropped 5 bases, with 20 bases sitting between them. Per the germline V gene, CDR1 is MNHNS and CDR2 is SASEGT. CDR3 region: CASTAAGTRAETQYF. In DNA form, the CDR3 reads TGTGCCAGCACCGCGGCCGGGACAAGGGCGGAGACCCAGTACTTC.

This chain links TRBV6-1 with TRBJ1-6, with TRBD1 matching 8 bases. V lost 6 bases to trimming and J lost 8 bases; unmatched junction nucleotides: 3. The CDR3 runs 13 residues. CDR1 and CDR2 (germline): MNHNS, SASEGT. The CDR3: CASRGQEHSPLHF. The CDR3 nucleotides are TGTGCCAGCAGGGGACAGGAACATTCACCCCTCCACTTT.

The chain recombines TRBV28 with TRBJ1-5, with a possible D match to TRBD1 (5 bases). Trimming stripped 3 bases from V and 4 bases from J, with 7 bases between. The CDR3 is 13 residues long. Per germline, CDR1 MDHEN and CDR2 SYDVKM. The CDR3 loop is CASSFQGNQPQHF. The CDR3 bases are TGTGCCAGCAGTTTTCAGGGTAATCAGCCCCAGCATTTT.